Given below is one T cell receptor (beta chain) in context. This entry comes from a study of blood T cell repertoires in COVID-19. Study background: The samples span acute and convalescent COVID-19 from the United States, Italy and Spain. T cells, B-cell-depleted T cells, or PBMCs supplied cDNA or gDNA.

Trimming stripped 1 base from V and 4 bases from J, with 10 bases between. Germline lookup yields CDR1 GTSNPN and CDR2 SVGIG (reference sequence). The CDR3 sequence is 14 residues long. Under the authors' procedure: Estimation of nucleated cell counts relied on the amplification of reference gene primers. Profiled with immunoSEQ multiplex PCR; TCRdb holds only in-frame clones, not every one. The V and J calls and clone size are taken from that table; D and trimming were inferred from the DNA. The repertoire holds about 150,000 clones, roughly nine tenths seen once, with around 2.9% in the top ten. V is TRBV30 and J is TRBJ2-2; D remains unclear. What was sequenced was peripheral blood. The receptor was isolated from a woman aged 55-75 years with active COVID-19. The CDR3 DNA reads as TGTGCCTGGAGTGCCTTAGCCGTCACCGGGGAGCTGTTTTTT. Its translation: CAWSALAVTGELFF.